The next 21 T cell receptor beta chains were all read from a single sample in a study of blood T cell repertoires in COVID-19. Profiling relied on immunoSEQ multiplex PCR, and the TCRdb table lists in-frame clones only, not all of them. The sample holds a few hundred thousand clones; around nine tenths are singletons and the top ten take less than 2%. The sequenced sample was peripheral blood. These receptors all stem from a woman between 25 and 40 years old with COVID-19, enrolled during active disease.

This clone occurred once. The chain combines TRBV4-1 with TRBJ1-1; the D gene is possibly TRBD1 (5 bases). Trimming shortened V by 0 bases and J by 1 base, and 12 bases separated the two germline ends. The CDR3 covers 16 residues. Germline V gene lookup returns CDR1 MGHRA and CDR2 YSYEKL. The CDR3 DNA sequence: TGCGCCAGCAGCCAAGAAAGATGGCAGGGGAACACTGAAGCTTTCTTT. Translation gives CASSQERWQGNTEAFF.

V is TRBV6-5 and J is TRBJ1-5, with D possibly matching TRBD1 (6 bases). Trimming shortened V by 9 bases and J by 6 bases, and 21 bases separated the two germline ends. This CDR3 has 15 amino acids. CDR1 is MNHEY and CDR2 is SVGAGI in the germline V gene. The CDR3 sequence: CASIKGGGGGQPQHF. Written as DNA, the CDR3 is TGTGCCAGTATTAAGGGGGGAGGGGGTGGTCAGCCCCAGCATTTT.

This clone has just a few counts. The chain is built from TRBV7-3 and TRBJ1-2; D remains ambiguous. The CDR3 consists of 13 residues. The germline V gene has CDR1 SGHTA and CDR2 FQGTGA. V was cut by 2 bases and J by 4 bases, with 8 bases left in between. The CDR3 loop is CASSLLGSYGYTF. The CDR3 DNA reads TGTGCCAGCAGCTTACTCGGGAGCTATGGCTACACCTTC.

The chain recombines TRBV6-6 with TRBJ1-2, with D hard to call. Deletions cut 10 bases from V and 5 bases from J, with 8 bases between. From germline, CDR1 is MNHNY and CDR2 SVGAGI (reference sequence). This CDR3 comprises 10 residues. The CDR3 is CATLDYGYTF. The CDR3 coding sequence is TGTGCCACCTTAGATTATGGCTACACCTTC.

The V gene is TRBV30, the J gene TRBJ1-2; 9 bases align to TRBD1. J was trimmed by 7 bases and V by 5 bases; bases with no gene match: 14. CDR3 length: 15 residues. CDR1 GTSNPN and CDR2 SVGIG come from the germline V gene (reference sequence). CDR3: CAWFAWGQGMGGYTF. For the CDR3, the DNA is TGTGCCTGGTTTGCCTGGGGACAGGGAATGGGTGGCTACACCTTC.

The chain is built from TRBV5-1 and TRBJ2-2; D is possibly TRBD1 (5 bases). Deletions cut 0 bases from V and 1 base from J, with 10 bases between. The CDR3 is 16 amino acids. Germline values: CDR1 SGHRS, CDR2 YFSETQ. This CDR3 is CASSLVETVNTGELFF. CDR3 DNA sequence: TGCGCCAGCAGCTTGGTCGAGACAGTGAACACCGGGGAGCTGTTTTTT. The entire variable domain, with the rest obtained from reference TRBV5-1 and TRBJ2-2, is as follows: KAGVTQTPRYLIKTRGQQVTLSCSPISGHRSVSWYQQTPGQGLQFLFEYFSETQRNKGNFPGRFSGRQFSNSRSEMNVSTLELGDSALYLCASSLVETVNTGELFFGEGSRLTVL.

The rearrangement links TRBV11-2 to TRBJ2-1, with TRBD1 matching over 9 bases. CDR1 SGHAT and CDR2 FQNNGV come from the germline V gene. The length of the CDR3 is 16 residues. Germline trimming cut 5 bases from V and 7 bases from J; bases unmatched to any gene: 12. This CDR3 reads CASSRYTGGAYNEQFF. CDR3 DNA sequence: TGTGCCAGCAGCCGATACACAGGGGGCGCTTATAATGAGCAGTTCTTC.

The chain combines TRBV2 with TRBJ2-2; TRBD1 is a possible D gene (5 bases). Looked up from germline, CDR1 is SNHLY and CDR2 is FYNNEI. The CDR3 loop spans 15 amino acids. Trimming left V 4 bases short and J 0 bases short, with 9 bases between. CDR3 DNA: TGTGCCAGCAGTGTAGAGACAGCGAACACCGGGGAGCTGTTTTTT. Protein: CASSVETANTGELFF.

V is TRBV2 and J is TRBJ2-1; 12 nucleotides match TRBD2. Germline trimming cut 9 bases from V and 8 bases from J; bases unmatched to any gene: 8. The V gene's germline CDR1 is SNHLY and CDR2 FYNNEI. The CDR3 loop spans 14 amino acids. The CDR3: CASRTSGVIYEQFF. The CDR3 nucleotides are TGTGCCAGTCGGACTAGCGGGGTCATCTATGAGCAGTTCTTC.

The chain joins TRBV7-3 to TRBJ2-2, with TRBD2 identical over 11 bases. V shed 5 bases, J shed 4 bases, and the junction held 6 bases outside the gene matches. The CDR3 length is 16 residues. The germline gives CDR1 SGHTA, CDR2 FQGTGA. The CDR3 DNA follows: TGTGCCAGCAGCCTCCAGACTAGCGGGGTCACCGGGGAGCTGTTTTTT. Protein: CASSLQTSGVTGELFF.

V gene TRBV6-1 combines with J gene TRBJ2-5; 8 positions agree with TRBD1. This CDR3 spans 19 amino acids. The J segment lost 5 bases and the V segment lost 4 bases, leaving 21 bases of the junction unmatched. Germline loops: CDR1 MNHNS, CDR2 SASEGT. In DNA form, the CDR3 reads TGTGCCAGCAGTGGGAAGGGCGAGAAGAGGACAGGGCCCAGGGAGACCCAGTACTTC. Its protein is CASSGKGEKRTGPRETQYF.

This clone has just a few counts. The chain uses TRBV4-1 and TRBJ1-2; D might be TRBD1 (6 bases). V lost 2 bases and J 7 bases, leaving 14 bases between the germline ends. This CDR3 comprises 14 residues. In germline, CDR1 is MGHRA, CDR2 YSYEKL. The CDR3 DNA reads as TGCGCCAGCAGCCAAAGAGAACAGGGTGGTGGCTACACCTTC. Translation: CASSQREQGGGYTF.

V is TRBV5-1 and J is TRBJ2-1; D perhaps matches TRBD1 (6 bases). Trimming left V 0 bases short and J 4 bases short, with 14 bases between. The germline V gene encodes CDR1 SGHRS and CDR2 YFSETQ. The CDR3 is made up of 16 amino acids. CDR3 in amino acids: CASSLVAGVGYNEQFF. The CDR3 nucleotides read TGCGCCAGCAGCTTGGTCGCAGGGGTGGGTTACAATGAGCAGTTCTTC.

This chain joins TRBV6-1 and TRBJ1-3; D may be TRBD1 (5 bases). The V end lost 5 bases, the J end lost 0 bases, and 11 bases lay between the germline ends. Germline CDR1 reads MNHNS; CDR2 reads SASEGT. CDR3 size: 15 residues. CDR3 DNA: TGTGCCAGCAGTTGGGGGGGAAACTCTGGAAACACCATATATTTT. It specifies CASSWGGNSGNTIYF.

This rearrangement joins TRBV19 to TRBJ2-5, with no clear D. V dropped 3 bases and J dropped 0 bases, with 5 bases sitting between them. CDR3 length equals 13 residues. The germline gives CDR1 LNHDA, CDR2 SQIVND (reference sequence). The CDR3 DNA follows: TGTGCCAGTAGTATCACAGACCAAGAGACCCAGTACTTC. It codes for CASSITDQETQYF.

The gene calls are TRBV7-9 and TRBJ2-1; TRBD2 matches at 7 bases. CDR3 size: 15 residues. The V segment lost 2 bases and the J segment 6 bases; nucleotides outside the gene matches: 7. Per germline, CDR1 SEHNR and CDR2 FQNEAQ (reference sequence). The CDR3 sequence: CASSLISLAVNEQFF. CDR3 sequence (DNA): TGTGCCAGCAGCTTAATCTCCCTAGCGGTCAATGAGCAGTTCTTC.

V usage is TRBV12-2 and J usage is TRBJ2-6; TRBD1 is the table's D call and was not checked against the DNA. TRBV12-2 counts as a pseudogene. The CDR3 extends over 17 amino acids. The CDR3 region has the DNA TGTGCAAGTCGCTTAGCCAGGAACGCCTCTGGGGCCAACGTCCTGACTTTC. Protein: CASRLARNASGANVLTF.

The J gene is TRBJ1-2, the V gene TRBV10-3, with 10 positions matching TRBD1. CDR3 length: 16 residues. Germline V gives CDR1 ENHRY, CDR2 SYGVKD. V lost 0 bases to trimming and J lost 7 bases; unmatched junction nucleotides: 8. CDR3 bases: TGTGCCATCAGTGAGTCGGGGACAGGGGTAGTGGCTGGCTACACCTTC. Protein product: CAISESGTGVVAGYTF.

J is TRBJ2-5 and V is TRBV7-9, with D possibly matching TRBD2 (7 bases). The CDR3 spans 13 residues. The V gene's germline CDR1 is SEHNR and CDR2 FQNEAQ (reference sequence). With 5 bases removed from V and 4 bases from J, the gap between germline ends came to 11 bases. CDR3 sequence reads: CASSGGAGETQYF. The CDR3 DNA follows: TGTGCCAGCAGCGGGGGGGCCGGAGAGACCCAGTACTTC. The complete variable domain, with remaining parts taken from reference TRBV7-9 and TRBJ2-5, reads DTGVSQNPRHKITKRGQNVTFRCDPISEHNRLYWYRQTLGQGPEFLTYFQNEAQLEKSRLLSDRFSAERPKGSFSTLEIQRTEQGDSAMYLCASSGGAGETQYFGPGTRLLVL.

The V call is TRBV28, the J call TRBJ1-1, with D perhaps TRBD1 (6 bases). Trimming took off 4 bases at V and 6 bases at J, with 18 bases between the two ends. This CDR3 region has 15 residues. Germline V CDR1 and CDR2: MDHEN, SYDVKM. The CDR3 region is CASSSPPTGIPEAFF. CDR3 nucleotides: TGTGCCAGCAGTTCCCCCCCAACAGGGATCCCTGAAGCTTTCTTT.

The rearrangement uses TRBV5-5 and TRBJ2-1; maybe TRBD1 (5 bases). The CDR3 sequence is 17 residues long. Deletions cut 3 bases from V and 0 bases from J, with 16 bases between. Germline loops: CDR1 SGHKS, CDR2 YYEKEE (reference sequence). CDR3 bases: TGTGCCAGCAGCTCCAACCACAGGCCTTCCTCCTACAATGAGCAGTTCTTC. Translating gives CASSSNHRPSSYNEQFF.